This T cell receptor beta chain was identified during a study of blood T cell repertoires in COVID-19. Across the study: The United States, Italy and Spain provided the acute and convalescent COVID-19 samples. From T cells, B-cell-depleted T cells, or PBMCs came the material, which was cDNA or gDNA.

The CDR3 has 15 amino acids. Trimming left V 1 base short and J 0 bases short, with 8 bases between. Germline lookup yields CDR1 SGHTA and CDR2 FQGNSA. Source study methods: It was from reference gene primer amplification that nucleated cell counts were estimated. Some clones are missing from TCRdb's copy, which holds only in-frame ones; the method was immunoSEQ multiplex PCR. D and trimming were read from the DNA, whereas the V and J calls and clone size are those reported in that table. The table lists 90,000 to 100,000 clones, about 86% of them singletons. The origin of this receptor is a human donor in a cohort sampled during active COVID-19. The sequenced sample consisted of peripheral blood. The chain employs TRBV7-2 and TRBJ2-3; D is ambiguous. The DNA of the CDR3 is TGTGCCAGCAGCTTAGAGAGGATTAGCACAGATACGCAGTATTTT. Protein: CASSLERISTDTQYF. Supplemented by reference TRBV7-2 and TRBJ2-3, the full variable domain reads GAGVSQSPSNKVTEKGKDVELRCDPISGHTALYWYRQSLGQGLEFLIYFQGNSAPDKSGLPSDRFSAERTGGSVSTLTIQRTQQEDSAVYLCASSLERISTDTQYFGPGTRLTVL.